Sequencing of this T cell receptor (beta chain) was carried out in a study of cytomegalovirus exposure and HLA in healthy donors. The PCR made use of 60 Vbeta and 13 Jbeta primers. Clones were sequenced by immunoSEQ multiplex PCR, and TCRdb holds only the in-frame ones, with some missing. Seen in this sample are roughly 34,000 clones; the ten most common clones hold approximately 4.5%. The sample comprised PBMCs. The TCR originated in a woman between 35 and 50 years old in good health and CMV-seropositive.

The CDR3 DNA sequence: TGTGCCAGCAGTTTAAGTAGCGGTATATACAATGAGCAGTTCTTC. Protein sequence: CASSLSSGIYNEQFF. The chain uses TRBV28 and TRBJ2-1, with D maybe TRBD2 (6 bases). The CDR3 runs 15 residues. The V end was cut by 2 bases, the J end by 4 bases, with 12 bases between. Germline loops: CDR1 MDHEN, CDR2 SYDVKM.